A selection of T cell receptor beta chains follows, all from one sample in a study of OX40 agonist ivuxolimab in advanced cancers. Profiled with immunoSEQ multiplex PCR; TCRdb holds only in-frame clones, not every one. Among 100,000 to 150,000 clones listed, approximately 90% were seen once. The sequencing here drew on CD4+ or CD8+ T cells sorted from blood, taken in a trial of the OX40 agonist ivuxolimab. The source of these receptors is an adult with an advanced solid tumor such as melanoma, head and neck, liver or kidney cancer. CDR3s include the opening cysteine and the closing phenylalanine or tryptophan. The order of the fields is V gene, CDR3 protein.

TRBV6-6 | CASSPGLAGADTQYF
TRBV5-1 | CASSLSGQGAREQYF
TRBV18 | CASSPASGRGLNGQFF
TRBV28 | CASSPAGGRYTEAFF
TRBV4-3 | CASSDASGRKQYF
TRBV5-4 | CASSLTWGLEAEAFF
TRBV28 | CASSSHGLGLEQYF
TRBV28 | CASSLSDRKGEQYF
TRBV5-4 | CASKRDDNEQFF
TRBV7-5 | CARSLNYGREHEQYF
TRBV19 | CASSSPDRGDTIYF
TRBV27 | CASSVRRQDNSPLHF
TRBV11-2 | CASSLQGLNTEAFF
TRBV6-5 | CASSYSSASGRDEQFF
TRBV19 | CASTGRFTDTQYF
TRBV7-2 | CASSLEGGTKNIQYF
TRBV28 | CASSPNQGKDNTEAFF
TRBV6-1 | CASSDGSPTGELFF
TRBV7-3 | CASSRQGISTDTQYF
TRBV28 | CASRPATNEKLFF
TRBV9 | CASSVVDRMSYEQYF
TRBV5-4 | CASAASPGQGILIEQYF
TRBV2 | CASSVMNTEAFF
TRBV6-6 | CASSSVHTDTQYF